Below, 25 T cell receptor beta chains from the same sample are listed, as sequenced in a study of blood T cell repertoires in COVID-19. Using immunoSEQ multiplex PCR, the repertoire was profiled, and TCRdb retains in-frame clones only, with some absent. The table includes a few hundred thousand clones, 84% detected once. Sequenced: peripheral blood. Receptors originate from a woman between 40 and 55 years old who had recovered from COVID-19.

The J gene is TRBJ2-5, the V gene TRBV3-1 (or the pseudogene TRBV3-2), with 7 positions matching TRBD1. Germline V CDR1 and CDR2: LGHDT, YNNKEL (reference sequence). The CDR3 sequence is 15 residues long. J gave up 3 bases and V 6 bases, and 10 bases lay outside the gene matches. The CDR3 sequence is CASRNPGQQEETQYF. The CDR3, as DNA: TGTGCCAGCAGGAACCCGGGACAGCAAGAAGAGACCCAGTACTTC.

The chain has TRBV24-1 and TRBJ2-7; TRBD1 aligns across 8 bases. Germline V gene lookup returns CDR1 KGHDR and CDR2 SFDVKD. V shed 3 bases, J shed 2 bases, and the junction held 8 bases outside the gene matches. The CDR3 consists of 16 residues. The CDR3: CATSDQQGGAPYEQYF. CDR3 DNA sequence: TGTGCCACCAGTGATCAACAGGGGGGCGCTCCCTACGAGCAGTACTTC.

This chain links TRBV18 with TRBJ1-4, with TRBD1 matching over 7 bases. The CDR3 is 15 amino acids. V was pared by 2 bases and J by 3 bases, with 3 bases of the junction left unmatched. The V gene's germline CDR1 is KGHSH and CDR2 LQKENI. The CDR3 is CASSPRDSPNEKLFF. The CDR3 nucleotides are TGTGCCAGCTCACCAAGGGACAGTCCTAATGAAAAACTGTTTTTT.

The CDR3 DNA follows: TGTGCCAGCAGTGCAGGCGACTATAATTCACCCCTCCACTTT. Translation: CASSAGDYNSPLHF. V gene TRBV25-1 combines with J gene TRBJ1-6; D not certain. The V end was cut by 4 bases, the J end by 3 bases, with 7 bases between. The CDR3 has 14 amino acids. CDR1 is MGHDK and CDR2 is SYGVNS in the germline V gene.

The V call is TRBV30, the J call TRBJ1-1; D is unclear. Per the germline V gene, CDR1 is GTSNPN and CDR2 is SVGIG (reference sequence). Trimming removed 2 bases from V and 3 bases from J, with 10 bases in between. This CDR3 is built from 13 residues. This chain's CDR3 is CAWSRDADTEAFF. In nucleotides, the CDR3 is TGTGCCTGGAGTCGGGATGCGGACACTGAAGCTTTCTTT.

The genes are TRBV5-6 and TRBJ2-7; unclear D gene. Deletions cut 0 bases from V and 6 bases from J, with 7 bases between. Germline loops: CDR1 SGHDT, CDR2 YYEEEE. CDR3 length: 12 amino acids. The CDR3 is CASSLGVFEQYF. The CDR3 nucleotides are TGTGCCAGCAGCTTGGGCGTGTTCGAGCAGTACTTC.

The chain employs TRBV5-1 and TRBJ2-3, with unresolved D. Trimming took 2 bases from V and 0 from J, leaving 10 bases between them. The CDR3 runs to 15 residues. The germline gives CDR1 SGHRS, CDR2 YFSETQ. The chain's CDR3 is CASSFRSISTDTQYF. The CDR3 DNA is TGCGCCAGCAGCTTTCGGTCGATCAGCACAGATACGCAGTATTTT.

This sequence joins TRBV3-1 (or the pseudogene TRBV3-2) and TRBJ2-5, with 13 bases identical to TRBD2. Germline V gives CDR1 LGHDT, CDR2 YNNKEL (reference sequence). This CDR3 has 15 amino acids. Trimming at V came to 1 base and at J to 6 bases, leaving 2 bases not matched to a gene. The CDR3 is CASSQAGLAGQTQYF. CDR3 sequence (DNA): TGTGCCAGCAGCCAAGCGGGACTAGCGGGGCAGACCCAGTACTTC.

This chain joins TRBV11-3 and TRBJ2-2, with 8 bases identical to TRBD1. CDR1 is SGHNT, CDR2 YENEEA, per germline. There are 16 residues in the CDR3. V lost 5 bases, J lost 5 bases, and 10 bases stayed unmatched. In DNA form, the CDR3 reads TGTGCCAGCAGCCCCCGGTTTAACAGGGGGACCGGGGAGCTGTTTTTT. Translation gives CASSPRFNRGTGELFF.

This clone was seen once. The V and J genes are TRBV11-2 and TRBJ2-1; 11 bases are a match to TRBD2. V lost 3 bases and J lost 0; bases outside the gene matches: 4. The CDR3 spans 17 residues. CDR1 is SGHAT and CDR2 is FQNNGV in the germline V gene. This CDR3 reads CASSFTSGGSSYNEQFF. The CDR3 DNA follows: TGTGCCAGCAGCTTCACTAGCGGGGGCTCCTCCTACAATGAGCAGTTCTTC.

This chain joins TRBV7-9 and TRBJ2-5; 7 bases align to TRBD1. CDR1 is SEHNR and CDR2 is FQNEAQ in the germline V gene (reference sequence). The CDR3 has 15 amino acids. The junction had 11 bases not matched to a gene; V was cut back by 5 bases and J by 5 bases. CDR3 sequence reads: CASSKTGERGETQYF. The CDR3 DNA sequence: TGTGCCAGCAGCAAAACAGGGGAACGAGGGGAGACCCAGTACTTC.

The chain has TRBV27 and TRBJ2-2; 8 nucleotides line up with TRBD1. The CDR3 length is 15 residues. Germline CDR1 reads MNHEY; CDR2 reads SMNVEV (reference sequence). J gave up 4 bases and V 5 bases, and 6 bases lay outside the gene matches. Written as DNA, the CDR3 is TGTGCCAGCAGTCCACTAGGACAGGGCACCGGGGAGCTGTTTTTT. It encodes CASSPLGQGTGELFF.

The chain links TRBV4-1 to TRBJ1-2; D is ambiguous. Trimming left V 1 base short and J 2 bases short, with 17 bases between. This CDR3 region has 17 residues. The V gene's germline CDR1 is MGHRA and CDR2 YSYEKL. The CDR3 coding sequence is TGCGCCAGCAGCCAAGTGGCCGACCGTTCCGGGAACTATGGCTACACCTTC. It encodes CASSQVADRSGNYGYTF.

The chain carries TRBV20-1 and TRBJ1-1, with D perhaps TRBD1 (6 bases). V lost 3 bases and J lost 8, with 16 bases in between. This CDR3 is built from 13 residues. Germline assignment: CDR1 DFQATT and CDR2 SNEGSKA (reference sequence). The CDR3 DNA is TGCAGTGCTAGTACAGGGTTCAGGGTCGAAGCTTTCTTT. Protein sequence: CSASTGFRVEAFF.

V gene TRBV6-1 combines with J gene TRBJ1-3; D is uncertain. Per the germline V gene, CDR1 is MNHNS and CDR2 is SASEGT. The CDR3 is 16 amino acids. Trimming took off 2 bases at V and 0 bases at J, with 11 bases between the two ends. The CDR3 DNA follows: TGTGCCAGCAGTGAAAGAGGCCTCAGCTCTGGAAACACCATATATTTT. It specifies CASSERGLSSGNTIYF.

The rearrangement links TRBV28 to TRBJ1-2; the match to TRBD1 covers 8 bases. The J segment lost 3 bases and the V segment lost 7 bases, leaving 10 bases of the junction unmatched. The length of the CDR3 is 15 residues. Germline CDR1 reads MDHEN; CDR2 reads SYDVKM. The CDR3 DNA reads as TGTGCCAGCATCCCGTCAGGGGGCAGTTACTATGGCTACACCTTC. Residues: CASIPSGGSYYGYTF.

The chain has TRBV6-5 and TRBJ2-7; D gene uncertain. Trimming pared 7 bases from V and 3 bases from J, leaving 13 bases between. This CDR3 is 13 amino acids long. Germline loops: CDR1 MNHEY, CDR2 SVGAGI. CDR3 nucleotide sequence: TGTGCCAGCATGATTGAGGCCGGCTACGAGCAGTACTTC. Translated: CASMIEAGYEQYF.

The rearrangement uses TRBV7-9 and TRBJ1-1, with 7 nucleotides matching TRBD1. This CDR3 region has 15 residues. Trimming removed 3 bases from V and 6 bases from J; junction bases left unmatched: 10. From germline, CDR1 is SEHNR and CDR2 FQNEAQ (reference sequence). CDR3 protein: CASSFPSRTGPEAFF. The CDR3 bases are TGTGCCAGCAGCTTCCCTTCTCGGACAGGCCCTGAAGCTTTCTTT.

V gene TRBV6-4 combines with J gene TRBJ2-3, with 10 bases that match TRBD2. Trimming took 2 bases from V and 4 from J; bases not matched to a gene: 0. This CDR3 is built from 14 residues. Germline V gene data show CDR1 as MRHNA and CDR2 as SNTAGT. CDR3: CASSDTSGADTQYF. The CDR3 region has the DNA TGTGCCAGCAGTGACACTAGCGGGGCAGATACGCAGTATTTT.

This chain links TRBV11-3 with TRBJ1-6; 8 bases match TRBD1. Trimming removed 5 bases from V and 9 bases from J; junction bases left unmatched: 9. The CDR3 runs to 15 residues. CDR1 and CDR2 (germline): SGHNT, YENEEA. The CDR3 coding sequence is TGTGCCAGCAGCCCCTTCGCAGGGGGCATTTCACCCCTCCACTTT. Protein: CASSPFAGGISPLHF.

This clone was seen a few times. V and J are TRBV2 and TRBJ1-2; no firm D call. The CDR3 is 11 residues long. V was shortened by 5 bases and J by 7 bases, with 8 bases between the two germline ends. The germline gives CDR1 SNHLY, CDR2 FYNNEI. The CDR3 is CASSIDSGYTF. CDR3 coding DNA: TGTGCCAGCAGTATAGATTCTGGCTACACCTTC. The whole variable domain, remainder taken from reference TRBV2 and TRBJ1-2, is EPEVTQTPSHQVTQMGQEVILRCVPISNHLYFYWYRQILGQKVEFLVSFYNNEISEKSEIFDDQFSVERPDGSNFTLKIRSTKLEDSAMYFCASSIDSGYTFGSGTRLTVV.

This chain uses TRBV29-1 with TRBJ2-7, with 8 bases aligning to TRBD1. CDR1 SQVTM and CDR2 ANQGSEA come from the germline V gene. This CDR3 has 15 residues. The J segment lost 3 bases and the V segment lost 4 bases, leaving 11 bases of the junction unmatched. CDR3 loop: CSVGVADRGYYEQYF. The CDR3 region has the DNA TGCAGCGTTGGGGTCGCAGACAGGGGCTACTACGAGCAGTACTTC.

The rearrangement links TRBV5-4 to TRBJ2-3, with D tentatively TRBD2 (6 bases). There are 14 residues in the CDR3. Looked up from germline, CDR1 is SGHNT and CDR2 is YYREEE (reference sequence). V lost 5 bases to trimming and J lost 6 bases, with 16 bases between them. DNA of the CDR3: TGTGCCAGCAGGCGGGGCGCCTCGAGTGATACGCAGTATTTT. Its protein is CASRRGASSDTQYF.

V gene TRBV7-8 combines with J gene TRBJ2-6; D is uncertain. This CDR3 is 16 amino acids long. Germline V gene data show CDR1 as SGHVS and CDR2 as FQNEAQ. V lost 2 bases to trimming and J lost 3 bases, with 11 bases between them. CDR3 sequence (DNA): TGTGCCAGCAGCTTAAGCTCTGTCCGTGGGGCCAACGTCCTGACTTTC. The encoded protein is CASSLSSVRGANVLTF. Combining the CDR3 with reference TRBV7-8 and TRBJ2-6 gives the whole variable domain GAGVSQSPRYKVAKRGQDVALRCDPISGHVSLFWYQQALGQGPEFLTYFQNEAQLDKSGLPSDRFFAERPEGSVSTLKIQRTQQEDSAVYLCASSLSSVRGANVLTFGAGSRLTVL.

This chain joins TRBV30 and TRBJ1-5, with D possibly TRBD1 on 5 matching bases. Germline CDR1 is GTSNPN and CDR2 is SVGIG (reference sequence). The CDR3 runs to 14 residues. V was shortened by 5 bases and J by 0 bases, with 11 bases between the two germline ends. The CDR3 region has the DNA TGTGCCTGGGGGACCGGGTATAGCAATCAGCCCCAGCATTTT. Translating it yields CAWGTGYSNQPQHF.